One sample yielded the 9 T cell receptor beta chains listed below, sequenced in a study of blood T cell repertoires in COVID-19. Method: immunoSEQ multiplex PCR; TCRdb's copy keeps in-frame clones and lacks some. Altogether fewer than 85,000 clones are present, around 83% being singletons, with the ten largest covering more than 5%. The material sequenced was peripheral blood. The receptors derive from a woman aged 60-75 years with acute or convalescent COVID-19.

This rearrangement joins TRBV5-1 to TRBJ2-7, with TRBD2 matching over 8 bases. Germline CDR1 reads SGHRS; CDR2 reads YFSETQ. CDR3 length: 14 amino acids. J lost 5 bases, V lost 0 bases, and 4 bases had no gene match. The CDR3 protein is CASSLGLASDEQYF. The CDR3 DNA is TGCGCCAGCAGCTTGGGACTAGCGTCGGACGAGCAGTACTTC.

The chain carries TRBV7-2 and TRBJ1-6; TRBD1 agrees at 9 bases. CDR1 and CDR2 (germline): SGHTA, FQGNSA. V shed 3 bases, J shed 9 bases, and the junction held 6 bases outside the gene matches. The CDR3 has 15 amino acids. The CDR3 DNA reads TGTGCCAGCAGCTTTACCGGACAGGGGCCTTCACCCCTCCACTTT. This encodes CASSFTGQGPSPLHF.

This sequence joins TRBV27 and TRBJ2-7; D gene uncertain. CDR3 length: 14 residues. Germline-derived CDR1 and CDR2 are MNHEY and SMNVEV (reference sequence). Trimming removed 5 bases from V and 3 bases from J, with 14 bases in between. The CDR3: CASSTGPPSYEQYF. CDR3 DNA sequence: TGTGCCAGCAGTACCGGTCCTCCGAGCTACGAGCAGTACTTC.

The genes are TRBV7-9 and TRBJ1-2; TRBD1 matches 7 bases. J gave up 5 bases and V 5 bases, and 5 bases lay outside the gene matches. The CDR3 is 13 residues long. Germline CDR1 reads SEHNR; CDR2 reads FQNEAQ (reference sequence). CDR3 amino acids: CASSPGTVYGYTF. CDR3 nucleotides: TGTGCCAGCAGCCCAGGGACAGTATATGGCTACACCTTC.

A few counts support this clone. This sequence joins TRBV11-2 and TRBJ1-4, with D possibly TRBD1 on 6 matching bases. V lost 3 bases to trimming and J lost 5 bases, with 16 bases between them. In germline, CDR1 is SGHAT, CDR2 FQNNGV. The CDR3 is 16 residues long. CDR3: CASSLFQGRTNEKLFF. The CDR3 nucleotides read TGTGCCAGCAGCTTGTTCCAGGGGCGTACGAATGAAAAACTGTTTTTT.

This sequence joins TRBV5-1 and TRBJ2-4, with D tentatively TRBD2 (5 bases). CDR1 is SGHRS, CDR2 YFSETQ, per germline. V was cut by 0 bases and J by 7 bases, with 11 bases left in between. CDR3 size: 14 residues. As DNA, the CDR3 is TGCGCCAGCAGCTTGGTCGGGGAGTTCAACATTCAGTACTTC. Amino acids: CASSLVGEFNIQYF.

The rearrangement uses TRBV27 and TRBJ2-7, with D unresolved. The germline V gene encodes CDR1 MNHEY and CDR2 SMNVEV (reference sequence). With 3 bases removed from V and 4 bases from J, the gap between germline ends came to 10 bases. This CDR3 contains 13 residues. CDR3 sequence: CASSFGIGYEQYF. The CDR3 bases are TGTGCCAGCAGTTTCGGCATCGGGTACGAGCAGTACTTC.

The rearrangement links TRBV5-1 to TRBJ1-6, with D possibly being TRBD1 (5 bases). Germline V gives CDR1 SGHRS, CDR2 YFSETQ. The CDR3 covers 18 residues. Trimming took off 2 bases at V and 0 bases at J, with 15 bases between the two ends. Here the CDR3 reads CASSFSWGGNSYNSPLHF. The CDR3 DNA follows: TGCGCCAGCAGCTTCTCGTGGGGGGGGAACTCCTATAATTCACCCCTCCACTTT. Drawing the rest from reference TRBV5-1 and TRBJ1-6, the complete variable domain is KAGVTQTPRYLIKTRGQQVTLSCSPISGHRSVSWYQQTPGQGLQFLFEYFSETQRNKGNFPGRFSGRQFSNSRSEMNVSTLELGDSALYLCASSFSWGGNSYNSPLHFGNGTRLTVT.

J is TRBJ1-3 and V is TRBV6-5; D remains ambiguous. The CDR3 runs 14 residues. From germline, CDR1 is MNHEY and CDR2 SVGAGI. V lost 6 bases and J 4 bases, leaving 13 bases between the germline ends. Here the CDR3 DNA reads TGTGCCAGCAGAGGTAGCACGGGAGGAAACACCATATATTTT. Encoded protein: CASRGSTGGNTIYF.